These 19 T cell receptor beta chains came from one sample sequenced in a study of OX40 agonist ivuxolimab in advanced cancers. Profiled with immunoSEQ multiplex PCR; TCRdb holds only in-frame clones, not every one. There are tens of thousands of clones in the sample; 65% to 85% occur only once, and approximately 1.1% lies in the top ten. The specimen comprised CD4+ or CD8+ T cells sorted from blood, sampled in a trial of the OX40 agonist ivuxolimab. These receptors all stem from an adult with an advanced solid tumor such as melanoma, head and neck, liver or kidney cancer.

This sequence joins TRBV6-6 and TRBJ1-5; no reliable D call. The ends were cut back, 0 bases at V and 7 bases at J, with 10 bases in the middle. Germline values: CDR1 MNHNY, CDR2 SVGAGI (reference sequence). The CDR3 runs 14 residues. The chain's CDR3 is CASSYSMSRQPQHF. The CDR3 DNA reads TGTGCCAGCAGTTACTCGATGTCGCGGCAGCCCCAGCATTTT.

This chain uses TRBV6-5 with TRBJ1-3; tentatively, D is TRBD1 (5 bases). CDR3 length equals 16 residues. Germline CDR1 reads MNHEY; CDR2 reads SVGAGI. V gave up 0 bases and J gave up 3 bases, with 12 bases separating them. The CDR3 bases are TGTGCCAGCAGTTACTCGAGTTCTGGGGGTGGAAACACCATATATTTT. This gives the protein CASSYSSSGGGNTIYF.

This clone was observed a few times. For the CDR3, the DNA is TGTGCCAGCTCGGGACAGGCCGTAGGGGGCAATCAGCCCCAGCATTTT. Its protein is CASSGQAVGGNQPQHF. This chain joins TRBV18 and TRBJ1-5; 8 bases align to TRBD1. The trim removed 6 bases at V and 2 bases at J, leaving 9 bases unmatched. Germline CDR1 is KGHSH and CDR2 is LQKENI. CDR3 length equals 16 residues. Full variable domain (remainder filled in from reference TRBV18 and TRBJ1-5): NAGVMQNPRHLVRRRGQEARLRCSPMKGHSHVYWYRQLPEEGLKFMVYLQKENIIDESGMPKERFSAEFPKEGPSILRIQQVVRGDSAAYFCASSGQAVGGNQPQHFGDGTRLSIL.

V and J are TRBV2 and TRBJ1-2; TRBD1 is a possible D gene (6 bases). The CDR3 consists of 13 residues. Trimming took 2 bases from V and 3 from J, leaving 7 bases between them. Germline CDR1 is SNHLY and CDR2 is FYNNEI. In DNA, the CDR3 is TGTGCCAGCAGTGAAACAGGGTACTATGGCTACACCTTC. It translates to CASSETGYYGYTF.

Only one count was recorded for this clone. CDR3 sequence reads: CASSGTGYEQYF. In DNA form, the CDR3 reads TGTGCCAGCAGTGGAACGGGGTACGAGCAGTACTTC. The J gene is TRBJ2-7, the V gene TRBV6-1, with D tentatively TRBD2 (5 bases). The CDR3 has 12 amino acids. V was clipped by 4 bases and J by 4 bases, with 8 bases between them. Germline assignment: CDR1 MNHNS and CDR2 SASEGT.

The chain combines TRBV10-2 with TRBJ1-5; D unclear. The CDR3 covers 16 residues. The germline V gene encodes CDR1 WSHSY and CDR2 SAAADI. Trimming took off 0 bases at V and 0 bases at J, with 9 bases between the two ends. Written as DNA, the CDR3 is TGCGCCAGCAGTGAGTCCGTTTTTTATAGCAATCAGCCCCAGCATTTT. Amino acids: CASSESVFYSNQPQHF.

V and J are TRBV6-4 and TRBJ1-2; a possible D gene is TRBD1 (6 bases). The CDR3 contains 15 residues. The V end lost 0 bases, the J end lost 4 bases, and 12 bases lay between the germline ends. Germline assignment: CDR1 MRHNA and CDR2 SNTAGT. This CDR3 reads CASSDSGQGIYGYTF. DNA for the CDR3: TGTGCCAGCAGTGACTCGGGTCAGGGGATCTATGGCTACACCTTC.

The gene calls are TRBV7-6 and TRBJ1-1, with a tentative D call TRBD1 (6 bases). This CDR3 has 11 residues. The germline CDR1 and CDR2 sequences are SGHVS and FNYEAQ. The V end was cut by 4 bases, the J end by 8 bases, with 8 bases between. CDR3 residues: CASSSGGEAFF. In DNA form, the CDR3 reads TGTGCCAGCAGCTCCGGGGGCGAAGCTTTCTTT.

This chain uses TRBV5-6 with TRBJ2-7, with 10 bases lining up with TRBD1. The trim removed 2 bases at V and 7 bases at J, leaving 12 bases unmatched. Germline-derived CDR1 and CDR2 are SGHDT and YYEEEE. The CDR3 loop spans 16 amino acids. In DNA, the CDR3 is TGTGCCAGCAGCTTAATACCGGGACAGGGGCTTGGGGAGCAGTACTTC. This codes for CASSLIPGQGLGEQYF.

The chain recombines TRBV4-1 with TRBJ1-2; TRBD1 aligns across 7 bases. The CDR3 has 15 residues. Germline V gene lookup returns CDR1 MGHRA and CDR2 YSYEKL. The V and J ends lost 5 bases and 0 bases, in that order; junction bases with no gene match: 6. The CDR3 protein is CASSTGTEANYGYTF. The CDR3 DNA reads TGCGCCAGCAGCACCGGGACAGAAGCTAACTATGGCTACACCTTC.

This chain links TRBV28 with TRBJ1-3, with TRBD1 matching 8 bases. Per the germline V gene, CDR1 is MDHEN and CDR2 is SYDVKM. This CDR3 has 15 residues. Trimming took 6 bases from V and 0 from J; bases not matched to a gene: 4. Here the CDR3 DNA reads TGTGCCAGCAGCTTACAGGGGGACTCTGGAAACACCATATATTTT. Its translation: CASSLQGDSGNTIYF.

The rearrangement joins TRBV6-4 to TRBJ2-7; D is ambiguous. The V and J ends lost 3 bases and 2 bases respectively, with 8 bases between them. This CDR3 region has 13 residues. Germline CDR1 MRHNA, CDR2 SNTAGT. The CDR3 nucleotides read TGTGCCAGCAGTGAATTACGGCCCTACGAGCAGTACTTC. Amino acid sequence: CASSELRPYEQYF.

The chain employs TRBV18 and TRBJ2-7, with TRBD2 identical over 10 bases. The germline CDR1 and CDR2 sequences are KGHSH and LQKENI. Losses at the gene ends were 3 bases for V and 13 bases for J; bases not matched to a gene: 12. CDR3 size: 14 residues. For the CDR3, the DNA is TGTGCCAGCTCACCTAGCAACGATGGACTAGCGGAATACTTC. This sequence encodes CASSPSNDGLAEYF. The entire variable domain, with the rest obtained from reference TRBV18 and TRBJ2-7, is as follows: NAGVMQNPRHLVRRRGQEARLRCSPMKGHSHVYWYRQLPEEGLKFMVYLQKENIIDESGMPKERFSAEFPKEGPSILRIQQVVRGDSAAYFCASSPSNDGLAEYFGPGTRLTVT.

The chain carries TRBV6-6 and TRBJ2-7, with 8 nucleotides matching TRBD1. V shed 5 bases and J 5 bases; nucleotides not matched to a gene: 11. The CDR3 covers 15 residues. From germline, CDR1 is MNHNY and CDR2 SVGAGI (reference sequence). The CDR3 DNA reads TGTGCCAGCAGTAATCGACAGGGGAAATCTGACGAGCAGTACTTC. It codes for CASSNRQGKSDEQYF.

The chain recombines TRBV14 with TRBJ1-1, with D unclear. With 1 base removed from V and 2 bases from J, the gap between germline ends came to 11 bases. Germline assignment: CDR1 SGHDN and CDR2 FVKESK. The CDR3 is made up of 15 amino acids. The CDR3 nucleotides read TGTGCCAGCAGCCAAGCGTTAGGGTCCAACACTGAAGCTTTCTTT. This translates into CASSQALGSNTEAFF. Variable domain in full (rest from reference TRBV14 and TRBJ1-1): EAGVTQFPSHSVIEKGQTVTLRCDPISGHDNLYWYRRVMGKEIKFLLHFVKESKQDESGMPNNRFLAERTGGTYSTLKVQPAELEDSGVYFCASSQALGSNTEAFFGQGTRLTVV.

The chain recombines TRBV19 with TRBJ2-2, with TRBD1 matching 9 bases. This CDR3 spans 15 amino acids. Trimming cost V 5 bases and J 7 bases; bases outside gene matches: 8. Germline CDR1 and CDR2: LNHDA and SQIVND (reference sequence). This CDR3 is CASSPTGTGSGELFF. CDR3 DNA: TGTGCCAGTAGTCCCACTGGGACAGGGAGCGGGGAGCTGTTTTTT. Based on the CDR3 plus reference TRBV19 and TRBJ2-2, the full variable domain is DGGITQSPKYLFRKEGQNVTLSCEQNLNHDAMYWYRQDPGQGLRLIYYSQIVNDFQKGDIAEGYSVSREKKESFPLTVTSAQKNPTAFYLCASSPTGTGSGELFFGEGSRLTVL.

The chain uses TRBV2 and TRBJ2-3, with TRBD1 identical over 8 bases. J was trimmed by 0 bases and V by 5 bases; bases with no gene match: 4. The CDR3 is 15 amino acids. The V gene's germline CDR1 is SNHLY and CDR2 FYNNEI. CDR3 nucleotide sequence: TGTGCCAGCAGTCTTGACAGGGGAAGCACAGATACGCAGTATTTT. It specifies CASSLDRGSTDTQYF.

This chain uses TRBV27 with TRBJ1-1; D is ambiguous. CDR1 is MNHEY and CDR2 is SMNVEV in the germline V gene (reference sequence). CDR3 length equals 14 residues. With 6 bases removed from V and 2 bases from J, the gap between germline ends came to 13 bases. The CDR3: CASSPDTLNTEAFF. In nucleotides, the CDR3 is TGTGCCAGCAGCCCTGACACCCTTAACACTGAAGCTTTCTTT.

This clone was picked up a small number of times. V gene TRBV12-5 combines with J gene TRBJ2-2; unclear D gene. CDR3 length equals 12 residues. From germline, CDR1 is LGHNT and CDR2 FRNRAP. Deletions cut 2 bases from V and 7 bases from J, with 5 bases between. The CDR3: CASGLKGGELFF. The CDR3 bases are TGTGCTAGTGGTTTGAAGGGCGGGGAGCTGTTTTTT. The full variable domain, with the rest looked up from reference TRBV12-5 and TRBJ2-2, is DARVTQTPRHKVTEMGQEVTMRCQPILGHNTVFWYRQTMMQGLELLAYFRNRAPLDDSGMPKDRFSAEMPDATLATLKIQPSEPRDSAVYFCASGLKGGELFFGEGSRLTVL.